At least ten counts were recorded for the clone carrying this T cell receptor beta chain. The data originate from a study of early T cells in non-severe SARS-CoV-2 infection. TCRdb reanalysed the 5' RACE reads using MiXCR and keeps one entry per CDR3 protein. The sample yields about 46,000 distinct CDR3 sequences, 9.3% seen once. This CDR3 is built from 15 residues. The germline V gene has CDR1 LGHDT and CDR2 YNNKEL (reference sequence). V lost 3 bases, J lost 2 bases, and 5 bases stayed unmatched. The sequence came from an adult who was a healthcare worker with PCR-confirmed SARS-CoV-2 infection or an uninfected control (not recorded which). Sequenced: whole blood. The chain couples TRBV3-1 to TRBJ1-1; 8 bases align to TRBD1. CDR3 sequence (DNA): TGTGCCAGCAGCCACCGGGACAGGACAAACACTGAAGCTTTCTTT. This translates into CASSHRDRTNTEAFF.